This T cell receptor (beta chain) was recorded in a study of T cell responses to AZD1222 COVID-19 vaccine. Study-wide points: White British donors predominated, females outnumbered males, and clonal diversity was possibly underestimated.

As to this clone: Its antigen is still unknown.

Data came from immunoSEQ multiplex PCR; TCRdb stores just in-frame clones and leaves some out. Of about 64,000 clones listed, 75% to 95% are singletons. This CDR3 contains 13 residues. The V gene's germline CDR1 is MNHEY and CDR2 SMNVEV (reference sequence). Trimming shortened V by 2 bases and J by 7 bases, and 11 bases separated the two germline ends. The V call is TRBV27, the J call TRBJ1-2; D unclear. Sequenced material: peripheral blood, taken 28 days after the second dose of the MenACWY control vaccine. The sequence came from an adult who received the MenACWY meningococcal vaccine as a control. CDR3 DNA sequence: TGTGCCAGCAGTTTAGGGGAGGATGGTGGCTACACCTTC. Translated, it gives CASSLGEDGGYTF.